This TCR beta chain was sequenced in a study of T cell responses to AZD1222 COVID-19 vaccine. Notes on this clone: The antigen remains undetermined.

The protocol was immunoSEQ multiplex PCR, while the TCRdb copy is restricted to in-frame clones and leaves out a portion. Of roughly 110,000 clones in the sample, around 88% were seen once. Whole-study findings and limits: Spike-specific TCR breadth rose after two AZD1222 doses, and depth rose as well. CD4 TCRs associated with vaccination spanned spike, dominating at 160-218 and 743-854. Among spike-specific TCRs, nearly half reportedly target unmutated variant regions.

Second-dose schedules of about 4 or about 12 weeks were combined. This sequence was found in an adult who received the AZD1222 COVID-19 vaccine. The input for sequencing was peripheral blood, taken 28 days after the second AZD1222 dose.

The CDR3 sequence: CASSFSSKDTQYF. Here the CDR3 DNA reads TGTGCCAGCAGCTTTTCGTCTAAAGATACGCAGTATTTT. This chain joins TRBV5-6 and TRBJ2-3; no clear D gene. Germline V gives CDR1 SGHDT, CDR2 YYEEEE. The CDR3 length is 13 residues. The V gene lost 2 bases and the J gene lost 5 bases, with 9 bases spanning the gap.